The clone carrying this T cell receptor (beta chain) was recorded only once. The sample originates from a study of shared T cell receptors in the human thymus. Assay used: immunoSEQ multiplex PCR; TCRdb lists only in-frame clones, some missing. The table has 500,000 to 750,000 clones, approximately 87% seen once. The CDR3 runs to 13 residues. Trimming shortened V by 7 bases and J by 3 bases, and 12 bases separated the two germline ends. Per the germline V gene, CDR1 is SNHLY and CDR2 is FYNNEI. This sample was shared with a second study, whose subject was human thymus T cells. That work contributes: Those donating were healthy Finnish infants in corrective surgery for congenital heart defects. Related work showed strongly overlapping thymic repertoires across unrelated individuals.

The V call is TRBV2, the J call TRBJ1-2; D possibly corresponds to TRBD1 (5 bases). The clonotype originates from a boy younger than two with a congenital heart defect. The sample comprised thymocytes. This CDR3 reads CASMTGVDYGYTF. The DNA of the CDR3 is TGTGCCAGCATGACGGGGGTAGACTATGGCTACACCTTC.